A single sample gave rise to the 18 T cell receptor beta chains below, sequenced in a study of cytomegalovirus exposure and HLA in healthy donors. 60 Vbeta and 13 Jbeta primers were used in PCR. Repertoires were generated with immunoSEQ multiplex PCR, while TCRdb's copy carries only in-frame clones and drops some. The table lists around 150,000 clones, roughly 82% of them singletons. What was sequenced was PBMCs. The receptors shown here come from a woman aged 45-59 years in good health and CMV-seropositive.

This clone was detected once. The chain recombines TRBV5-1 with TRBJ2-5, with 12 nucleotides matching TRBD2. The J segment lost 0 bases and the V segment lost 0 bases, leaving 6 bases of the junction unmatched. Germline-derived CDR1 and CDR2 are SGHRS and YFSETQ. The CDR3 length is 18 residues. The CDR3 protein is CASSLASTSGGYQETQYF. In DNA, the CDR3 is TGCGCCAGCAGCTTGGCCTCAACTAGCGGGGGGTACCAAGAGACCCAGTACTTC. Full variable domain (outside the CDR3, taken from reference TRBV5-1 and TRBJ2-5): KAGVTQTPRYLIKTRGQQVTLSCSPISGHRSVSWYQQTPGQGLQFLFEYFSETQRNKGNFPGRFSGRQFSNSRSEMNVSTLELGDSALYLCASSLASTSGGYQETQYFGPGTRLLVL.

This clone was seen more than once but under ten times. The chain employs TRBV4-3 and TRBJ1-4; possibly TRBD1 for D (6 bases). This CDR3 has 15 amino acids. Germline CDR1 reads LGHNA; CDR2 reads YSLEER. V lost 4 bases to trimming and J lost 4 bases, with 13 bases between them. DNA for the CDR3: TGCGCCAGCAGCCCACCGGACAGTTATAATGAAAAACTGTTTTTT. Residues: CASSPPDSYNEKLFF.

This rearrangement joins TRBV7-9 to TRBJ1-3; D remains ambiguous. Germline loops: CDR1 SEHNR, CDR2 FQNEAQ (reference sequence). CDR3 length: 13 residues. V lost 5 bases and J 8 bases, leaving 13 bases between the germline ends. The CDR3 here is CASSLVHGDTIYF. The CDR3 DNA reads TGTGCCAGCAGCCTAGTCCACGGGGACACCATATATTTT.

The chain joins TRBV7-2 to TRBJ1-4; 7 positions match TRBD1. V shed 5 bases and J 2 bases; nucleotides not matched to a gene: 5. The germline V gene encodes CDR1 SGHTA and CDR2 FQGNSA. CDR3 length: 15 residues. The CDR3 sequence is CASSRQGATNEKLFF. The CDR3 coding sequence is TGTGCCAGCAGCAGACAGGGTGCTACTAATGAAAAACTGTTTTTT.

The chain carries TRBV6-1 and TRBJ2-5; TRBD1 matches at 9 bases. CDR3 length equals 16 residues. Germline loops: CDR1 MNHNS, CDR2 SASEGT. The V segment lost 3 bases and the J segment 3 bases; nucleotides outside the gene matches: 8. CDR3 sequence (DNA): TGTGCCAGCAGTGATCATTTACGGACAGGGGAAGAGACCCAGTACTTC. It encodes CASSDHLRTGEETQYF.

In this sample, this clone turned up a few times. The chain has TRBV14 and TRBJ2-7; TRBD1 matches at 8 bases. Germline V gene lookup returns CDR1 SGHDN and CDR2 FVKESK. This CDR3 has 13 residues. The V segment lost 4 bases and the J segment 6 bases; nucleotides outside the gene matches: 5. The CDR3 protein is CASSRRTGREQYF. Here the CDR3 DNA reads TGTGCCAGCAGCCGCAGGACAGGGCGCGAGCAGTACTTC.

The chain has TRBV30 and TRBJ2-1, with 10 bases identical to TRBD2. The trim removed 3 bases at V and 4 bases at J, leaving 6 bases unmatched. The CDR3 is 15 amino acids. Germline V gene data show CDR1 as GTSNPN and CDR2 as SVGIG (reference sequence). Written as DNA, the CDR3 is TGTGCCTGGAGCCCCGGGACTAGCGCGTACAATGAGCAGTTCTTC. Protein: CAWSPGTSAYNEQFF.

V usage is TRBV6-5 and J usage is TRBJ2-5; 13 bases are a match to TRBD2. Trimming removed 5 bases from V and 6 bases from J; junction bases left unmatched: 6. This CDR3 has 15 amino acids. CDR1 and CDR2 from the germline V gene are MNHEY and SVGAGI. The CDR3 nucleotides are TGTGCCAGCAGTATGACTAGCGGGGGGACGAAGACCCAGTACTTC. The encoded protein is CASSMTSGGTKTQYF.

The chain is built from TRBV6-5 and TRBJ1-1; 9 bases align to TRBD1. The J segment lost 10 bases and the V segment lost 2 bases, leaving 2 bases of the junction unmatched. The CDR3 is made up of 12 amino acids. Germline loops: CDR1 MNHEY, CDR2 SVGAGI. The CDR3 loop reads CASSYGGQGAFF. The CDR3 DNA is TGTGCCAGCAGTTACGGGGGACAGGGAGCTTTCTTT.

The chain is built from TRBV6-5 and TRBJ1-6; 9 bases are a match to TRBD1. Unmatched junction bases numbered 0, after V lost 1 base and J lost 5 bases. Germline V gene data show CDR1 as MNHEY and CDR2 as SVGAGI. CDR3 length: 15 amino acids. The DNA for the CDR3 is TGTGCCAGCAGTTACTGGACAGGGGATAATTCACCCCTCCACTTT. It is translated as CASSYWTGDNSPLHF.

V and J are TRBV6-1 and TRBJ2-5; weak D call: TRBD2 (6 bases). Germline V gives CDR1 MNHNS, CDR2 SASEGT. V lost 0 bases and J 5 bases, leaving 19 bases between the germline ends. The CDR3 is 17 amino acids. CDR3 DNA sequence: TGTGCCAGCAGTGAAGCGCAGGCGGGACCTCGGGGGGAGACCCAGTACTTC. It yields the protein CASSEAQAGPRGETQYF.

V and J are TRBV5-1 and TRBJ2-7; tentative D call: TRBD2 (6 bases). The CDR3 runs to 15 residues. Between the trimmed V and J ends, which lost 6 bases and 0 bases, there was a span of 16 bases. Germline V gene data show CDR1 as SGHRS and CDR2 as YFSETQ. The CDR3 loop reads CASTTGGPLSYEQYF. The CDR3 bases are TGCGCCAGCACGACCGGGGGACCCCTCTCCTACGAGCAGTACTTC.

The J gene is TRBJ2-1, the V gene TRBV4-1, with 9 bases matching TRBD1. Trimming cost V 1 base and J 8 bases; bases outside gene matches: 6. CDR1 is MGHRA and CDR2 is YSYEKL in the germline V gene. The CDR3 loop spans 15 amino acids. The CDR3: CASSQAPTGGYEQFF. The CDR3 nucleotides are TGCGCCAGCAGCCAAGCCCCAACAGGGGGCTATGAGCAGTTCTTC.

The chain recombines TRBV19 with TRBJ1-4, with 7 nucleotides matching TRBD1. CDR3 length: 14 residues. The ends lost 6 bases at V and 4 bases at J; junction bases unmatched: 5. The germline V gene encodes CDR1 LNHDA and CDR2 SQIVND (reference sequence). The CDR3 protein is CASRDRPDNEKLFF. The CDR3 DNA reads as TGTGCCAGTAGGGACAGGCCGGATAATGAAAAACTGTTTTTT.

V gene TRBV7-8 combines with J gene TRBJ1-5, with D uncertain. The V end was cut by 3 bases, the J end by 2 bases, with 8 bases between. The V gene's germline CDR1 is SGHVS and CDR2 FQNEAQ. The CDR3 has 14 residues. CDR3 sequence (DNA): TGTGCCAGCAGCTTGGGTAGCGGCAATCAGCCCCAGCATTTT. Amino acids: CASSLGSGNQPQHF.

The chain carries TRBV5-1 and TRBJ1-2, with a possible D match to TRBD1 (5 bases). Trimming removed 0 bases from V and 6 bases from J, with 9 bases in between. The germline V gene encodes CDR1 SGHRS and CDR2 YFSETQ. The CDR3 length is 13 residues. CDR3 sequence reads: CASSLDRQDGYTF. The CDR3 DNA is TGCGCCAGCAGCTTGGACAGGCAAGATGGCTACACCTTC.

The chain combines TRBV2 with TRBJ2-5; D perhaps matches TRBD2 (7 bases). The CDR3 extends over 15 amino acids. Germline V CDR1 and CDR2: SNHLY, FYNNEI. Trimming cost V 2 bases and J 5 bases, with 15 bases left between them. The CDR3 is CASSEYSGGSETQYF. In nucleotides, the CDR3 is TGTGCCAGCAGTGAATATTCGGGGGGCTCGGAGACCCAGTACTTC.

The genes are TRBV18 and TRBJ2-5; 7 bases align to TRBD1. The CDR3 totals 15 residues. The germline V gene encodes CDR1 KGHSH and CDR2 LQKENI. J was trimmed by 4 bases and V by 6 bases; bases with no gene match: 11. The CDR3 region has the DNA TGTGCCAGCTCCCAAAGGGACAGCTCTCCAGAGACCCAGTACTTC. It translates to CASSQRDSSPETQYF.